Below are 18 T cell receptor beta chains sequenced from a single sample in a study of blood T cell repertoires in COVID-19. Clones were read by immunoSEQ multiplex PCR, and TCRdb kept only the in-frame ones, dropping some. The data contain 200,000 or so clones, roughly 90% of them singletons. Sequencing was carried out using PBMCs or T cells enriched from blood (not recorded which). These TCRs come from a woman in her forties with acute COVID-19.

This chain links TRBV18 with TRBJ2-1; maybe TRBD2 (6 bases). The CDR3 sequence is 16 residues long. Trimming removed 6 bases at V and 2 bases at J, with 17 bases between. In germline, CDR1 is KGHSH, CDR2 LQKENI. The CDR3 DNA follows: TGTGCCAGCTCCCGGAGTGTGGGGGGTGCCTACAATGAGCAGTTCTTC. It is translated as CASSRSVGGAYNEQFF.

This clone was counted a few times. The chain is built from TRBV27 and TRBJ2-2; D may be TRBD2 (6 bases). There are 12 residues in the CDR3. Germline assignment: CDR1 MNHEY and CDR2 SMNVEV (reference sequence). V lost 5 bases, J lost 7 bases, and 8 bases lay in between. The CDR3 is CASSLEGGELFF. CDR3 DNA sequence: TGTGCCAGCAGTCTGGAGGGCGGGGAGCTGTTTTTT.

CDR3 in amino acids: CATSRSRDSRAFF. The CDR3 DNA reads as TGTGCCACCAGCAGAAGCCGGGACAGTAGAGCTTTCTTT. This chain connects TRBV15 to TRBJ1-1; 7 nucleotides align to TRBD1. In germline, CDR1 is LNHNV, CDR2 YYDKDF (reference sequence). The ends lost 2 bases at V and 10 bases at J; junction bases unmatched: 7. The CDR3 length is 13 residues.

V usage is TRBV3-1 (or the pseudogene TRBV3-2) and J usage is TRBJ2-5, with D unclear. CDR3 length: 14 amino acids. The V gene's germline CDR1 is LGHDT and CDR2 YNNKEL (reference sequence). Trimming left V 1 base short and J 3 bases short, with 9 bases between. The CDR3 nucleotides are TGTGCCAGCAGCCAAGGACTTCTGAAAGAGACCCAGTACTTC. Translated: CASSQGLLKETQYF.

This clone was detected once. The chain carries TRBV19 and TRBJ2-5, with D possibly matching TRBD2 (6 bases). Germline V gene sequence: CDR1 LNHDA, CDR2 SQIVND (reference sequence). The CDR3 runs to 12 residues. Trimming took off 11 bases at V and 4 bases at J, with 14 bases between the two ends. The CDR3 loop reads CAGVGGRETQYF. CDR3 sequence (DNA): TGTGCCGGGGTTGGAGGGAGAGAGACCCAGTACTTC.

The chain employs TRBV19 and TRBJ2-4, with a weak D call TRBD2 (5 bases). Germline assignment: CDR1 LNHDA and CDR2 SQIVND (reference sequence). The length of the CDR3 is 13 residues. Trimming shortened V by 8 bases and J by 2 bases, and 10 bases separated the two germline ends. Here the CDR3 DNA reads TGTGCCAGTGTAGACGGGACCAAAAACATTCAGTACTTC. Residues: CASVDGTKNIQYF.

The chain carries TRBV11-2 and TRBJ1-2, with D tentatively TRBD1 (5 bases). This CDR3 is 13 amino acids long. Germline V gives CDR1 SGHAT, CDR2 FQNNGV. V lost 3 bases, J lost 5 bases, and 10 bases lay in between. CDR3 sequence (DNA): TGTGCCAGCAGCTTTAGCCAGGGATATGGCTACACCTTC. Its protein is CASSFSQGYGYTF.

CDR3 bases: TGTGCTAGTGGTTTTAAAGGACAGGGCGATGAGCAGTTCTTC. As protein: CASGFKGQGDEQFF. This sequence joins TRBV12-5 and TRBJ2-1, with TRBD1 identical over 8 bases. The CDR3 covers 14 residues. Germline values: CDR1 LGHNT, CDR2 FRNRAP. V shed 3 bases, J shed 8 bases, and the junction held 6 bases outside the gene matches. Combining the CDR3 with reference TRBV12-5 and TRBJ2-1 gives the whole variable domain DARVTQTPRHKVTEMGQEVTMRCQPILGHNTVFWYRQTMMQGLELLAYFRNRAPLDDSGMPKDRFSAEMPDATLATLKIQPSEPRDSAVYFCASGFKGQGDEQFFGPGTRLTVL.

The V call is TRBV4-2, the J call TRBJ1-5, with D uncertain. The CDR3 sequence is 13 residues long. V dropped 4 bases and J dropped 9 bases, with 13 bases sitting between them. CDR1 and CDR2 from the germline V gene are LGHNA and YNFKEQ. CDR3 nucleotide sequence: TGTGCCAGCAGCCCGGAACGAGGTTGGCCCCAGCATTTT. Amino acid sequence: CASSPERGWPQHF.

The chain has TRBV7-8 and TRBJ1-6, with D perhaps TRBD1 (5 bases). Germline values: CDR1 SGHVS, CDR2 FQNEAQ. The V end lost 2 bases, the J end lost 6 bases, and 17 bases lay between the germline ends. The CDR3 totals 17 residues. CDR3: CASSLLGYGGGNSPLHF. The DNA of the CDR3 is TGTGCCAGCAGCTTATTGGGTTACGGGGGAGGTAATTCACCCCTCCACTTT.

This sequence joins TRBV19 and TRBJ1-2, with D possibly TRBD1 on 5 matching bases. This CDR3 spans 14 amino acids. Trimming took 5 bases from V and 5 from J, leaving 15 bases between them. Germline-derived CDR1 and CDR2 are LNHDA and SQIVND (reference sequence). CDR3 sequence (DNA): TGTGCCAGTAGTGGGGGGGTCGGGTCATATGGCTACACCTTC. This translates into CASSGGVGSYGYTF.

The J gene is TRBJ1-2, the V gene TRBV30, with 7 positions matching TRBD1. The V segment lost 6 bases and the J segment 2 bases; nucleotides outside the gene matches: 6. This CDR3 is 13 amino acids long. Per germline, CDR1 GTSNPN and CDR2 SVGIG (reference sequence). The CDR3 protein is CACGQDFNYGYTF. The CDR3 DNA sequence: TGTGCCTGTGGACAGGACTTCAACTATGGCTACACCTTC.

The rearrangement joins TRBV23-1 to TRBJ2-3, with D perhaps TRBD2 (5 bases). TRBV23-1 is known as an ORF, though its function is uncertain. CDR3 size: 16 residues. Trimming took off 7 bases at V and 1 base at J, with 18 bases between the two ends. The DNA for the CDR3 is TGCGCCAGCATCGTGTGGGCTAGCCGACGCACAGATACGCAGTATTTT. Its protein product is CASIVWASRRTDTQYF.

The chain has TRBV18 and TRBJ2-7; D remains ambiguous. Trimming took off 3 bases at V and 2 bases at J, with 11 bases between the two ends. Per the germline V gene, CDR1 is KGHSH and CDR2 is LQKENI. This CDR3 has 14 residues. The CDR3 region has the DNA TGTGCCAGCTCACCGTCCGACACACCCTACGAGCAGTACGTC. Translated, it gives CASSPSDTPYEQYV.

The chain links TRBV5-1 to TRBJ2-3, with 14 bases that match TRBD2. The trim removed 0 bases at V and 5 bases at J, leaving 5 bases unmatched. The CDR3 loop spans 17 amino acids. The germline V gene has CDR1 SGHRS and CDR2 YFSETQ. CDR3 loop: CASSLETSGGARDTQYF. The CDR3 coding sequence is TGCGCCAGCAGCTTGGAGACTAGCGGGGGGGCCAGAGATACGCAGTATTTT.

V is TRBV11-2 and J is TRBJ1-1, with D perhaps TRBD1 (6 bases). This CDR3 has 14 amino acids. From germline, CDR1 is SGHAT and CDR2 FQNNGV. V was cut by 1 base and J by 6 bases, with 12 bases left in between. The CDR3 DNA follows: TGTGCCAGCAGCTTAGCACACAGGGACCCTGAAGCTTTCTTT. It yields the protein CASSLAHRDPEAFF.

The chain uses TRBV2 and TRBJ1-4; D might be TRBD1 (5 bases). V was cut by 0 bases and J by 0 bases, with 11 bases left in between. The length of the CDR3 is 17 residues. CDR1 and CDR2 from the germline V gene are SNHLY and FYNNEI. The CDR3 reads CASSEAIRAPTNEKLFF. Here the CDR3 DNA reads TGTGCCAGCAGTGAAGCAATCAGGGCCCCAACTAATGAAAAACTGTTTTTT.

The V gene is TRBV19, the J gene TRBJ1-1; D might be TRBD1 (5 bases). CDR3 length equals 14 residues. Germline-derived CDR1 and CDR2 are LNHDA and SQIVND (reference sequence). Deletions cut 1 base from V and 4 bases from J, with 10 bases between. The CDR3 is CASSIGAGGTEAFF. As DNA, the CDR3 is TGTGCCAGTAGTATAGGTGCCGGGGGCACTGAAGCTTTCTTT.